Below are 2 T cell receptor beta chains sequenced from a single sample in a study of cytomegalovirus exposure and HLA in healthy donors. Sequenced by immunoSEQ multiplex PCR; TCRdb stores in-frame clones only, minus some. Here the sample spans about 130,000 clones, more than 70% being singletons. The material sequenced was PBMCs. Receptors were obtained from a man aged 30 to 45 in good health and CMV-seronegative.

The V and J genes are TRBV10-2 and TRBJ2-1; D gene unclear. Looked up from germline, CDR1 is WSHSY and CDR2 is SAAADI. The CDR3 runs to 18 residues. The ends were cut back, 8 bases at V and 0 bases at J, with 23 bases in the middle. The CDR3 loop reads CASGLTVPPFGSYNEQFF. The CDR3 DNA sequence: TGCGCCAGCGGATTAACAGTTCCCCCGTTTGGCTCCTACAATGAGCAGTTCTTC.

This chain connects TRBV11-3 to TRBJ2-2; 7 nucleotides align to TRBD1. With 5 bases clipped from V and 3 bases from J, the junction kept 6 bases outside the gene matches. Germline loops: CDR1 SGHNT, CDR2 YENEEA. CDR3 length: 15 residues. The CDR3: CASSTRGPHTGELFF. CDR3 DNA sequence: TGTGCCAGCAGCACGAGGGGGCCCCACACCGGGGAGCTGTTTTTT.